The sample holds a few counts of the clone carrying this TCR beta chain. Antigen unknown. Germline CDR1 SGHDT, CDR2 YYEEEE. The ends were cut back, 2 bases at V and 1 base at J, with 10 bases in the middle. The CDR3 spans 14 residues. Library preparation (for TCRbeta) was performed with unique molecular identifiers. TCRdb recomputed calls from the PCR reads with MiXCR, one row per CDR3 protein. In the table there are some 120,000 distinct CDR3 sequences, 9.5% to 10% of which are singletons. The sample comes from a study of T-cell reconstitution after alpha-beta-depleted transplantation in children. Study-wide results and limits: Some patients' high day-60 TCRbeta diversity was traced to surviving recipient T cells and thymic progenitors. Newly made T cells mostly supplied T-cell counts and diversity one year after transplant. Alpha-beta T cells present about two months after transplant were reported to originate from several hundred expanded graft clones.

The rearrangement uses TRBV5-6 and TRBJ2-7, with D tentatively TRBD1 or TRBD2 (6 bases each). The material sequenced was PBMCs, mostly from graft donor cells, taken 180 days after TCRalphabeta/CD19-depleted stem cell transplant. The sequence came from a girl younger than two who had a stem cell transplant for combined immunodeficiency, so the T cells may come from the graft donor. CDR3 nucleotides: TGTGCCAGCAGCTTACTAGGGGGGTCCTACGAGCAGTACTTC. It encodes CASSLLGGSYEQYF.